A selection of T cell receptor beta chains follows, all from one sample in a study of post-analysis software for immune sequencing data. Each CDR3 protein is one row after TCRdb ran MiXCR on the PCR reads. The sample has approximately 260,000 distinct CDR3 sequences, 36% seen once. Source material: blood. The receptors come from a girl aged 10-17 years with multiple sclerosis. CDR3s include the opening cysteine and the closing phenylalanine or tryptophan. A D gene is named only where the DNA matches it firmly. Expanded clones are given a class, and other clones once, few, many or no size at all.

j_call: TRBJ1-6; v_call: TRBV20-1; d_call: -; clone_size: few; cdr3_aa: CSASGGGVSYNSPLHF; cdr3_nt: TGCAGTGCTAGTGGGGGGGGGGTCTCCTATAATTCACCCCTCCACTTT
j_call: TRBJ2-1; v_call: TRBV7-9; d_call: TRBD2; clone_size: -; cdr3_aa: CASSPRASGGPSSYNEQFF; cdr3_nt: TGTGCCAGCAGCCCCCGGGCCAGCGGGGGGCCCAGCTCCTACAATGAGCAGTTCTTC
j_call: TRBJ1-2; v_call: TRBV3-1; d_call: -; clone_size: many; cdr3_aa: CASSPRIRDPYGYTF; cdr3_nt: TGTGCCAGCAGCCCCCGGATCAGGGATCCCTATGGCTACACCTTC
j_call: TRBJ1-2; v_call: TRBV4-2; d_call: TRBD1; clone_size: -; cdr3_aa: CASSQDNEGGQGARNYGYTF; cdr3_nt: TGTGCCAGCAGCCAAGATAACGAGGGGGGACAGGGGGCGAGAAACTATGGCTACACCTTC
j_call: TRBJ1-1; v_call: TRBV7-2; d_call: -; clone_size: many; cdr3_aa: CASSLFSSLLNTEAFF; cdr3_nt: TGTGCCAGCAGCTTATTTTCAAGTCTTTTGAACACTGAAGCTTTCTTT
j_call: TRBJ2-1; v_call: TRBV20-1; d_call: TRBD2; clone_size: many; cdr3_aa: CSAIIQSSGRGYNEQFF; cdr3_nt: TGCAGTGCTATTATCCAAAGTAGCGGGAGGGGTTACAATGAGCAGTTCTTC
j_call: TRBJ1-1; v_call: TRBV20-1; d_call: -; clone_size: -; cdr3_aa: CSARRGLEAFF; cdr3_nt: TGCAGTGCTAGACGCGGTCTTGAAGCTTTCTTT
j_call: TRBJ1-5; v_call: TRBV6-5; d_call: -; clone_size: -; cdr3_aa: CASSYTGFGSNQPQHF; cdr3_nt: TGTGCCAGCAGTTACACGGGCTTCGGGAGCAATCAGCCCCAGCATTTT
j_call: TRBJ2-5; v_call: TRBV4-2; d_call: -; clone_size: few; cdr3_aa: CASSQDQIGGQYF; cdr3_nt: TGTGCCAGCAGCCAAGATCAGATCGGGGGCCAGTACTTC
j_call: TRBJ2-1; v_call: TRBV6-1; d_call: TRBD1; clone_size: few; cdr3_aa: CASHSLRQGWEQFF; cdr3_nt: TGTGCCAGCCACTCACTAAGACAGGGCTGGGAGCAGTTCTTC